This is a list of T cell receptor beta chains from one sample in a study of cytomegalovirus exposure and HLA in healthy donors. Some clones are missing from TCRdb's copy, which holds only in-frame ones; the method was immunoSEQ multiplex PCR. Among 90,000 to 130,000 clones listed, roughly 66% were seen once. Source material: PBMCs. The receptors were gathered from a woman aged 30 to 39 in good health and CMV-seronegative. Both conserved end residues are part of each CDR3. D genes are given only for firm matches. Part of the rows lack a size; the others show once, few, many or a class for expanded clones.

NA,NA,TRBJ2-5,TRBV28,TGTGCCAGCAGTTTAAGGGGGACCCCGCAAGAGACCCAGTACTTC,CASSLRGTPQETQYF
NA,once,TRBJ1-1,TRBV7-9,TGTGCCAGCAGCTTATCGCAGGGGAAGGCCACTGAAGCTTTCTTT,CASSLSQGKATEAFF
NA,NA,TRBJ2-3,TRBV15,TGTGCCACCAGCAGAGTCCTAGCAACAGATACGCAGTATTTT,CATSRVLATDTQYF
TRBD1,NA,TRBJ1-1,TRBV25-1,TGTGCCAGCAGTGACTTGAGACAGGGAGGGAACACTGAAGCTTTCTTT,CASSDLRQGGNTEAFF
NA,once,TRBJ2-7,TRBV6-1,TGTGCCAGCAGTGCCCGGGTTGGTATCGCTATGGAGCAGTACTTC,CASSARVGIAMEQYF
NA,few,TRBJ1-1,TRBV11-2,TGTGCCAGCAGCTTATCAGGCGTTACTGAAGCTTTCTTT,CASSLSGVTEAFF
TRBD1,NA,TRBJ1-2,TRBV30,TGTGCCTGGGGATCGGACAGGGGAAGGTACTATGGCTACACCTTC,CAWGSDRGRYYGYTF
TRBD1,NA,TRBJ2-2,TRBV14,TGTGCCAGCAGCCAAGCGCCCAGTTGGACAGGAAACACCGGGGAGCTGTTTTTT,CASSQAPSWTGNTGELFF
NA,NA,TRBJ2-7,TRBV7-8,TGTGCCAGCAGCTTAGAGCGGACCGGGGCCTACGAGCAGTACTTC,CASSLERTGAYEQYF
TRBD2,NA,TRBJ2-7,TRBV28,TGTGCCAGCAGAGAAGCCGGGACTAGCGGGAGCCACGAGCAGTACTTC,CASREAGTSGSHEQYF
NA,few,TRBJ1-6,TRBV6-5,TGTGCCAGCAGTTACTCGAGCGGGTGGGGCGCGCACCACTTT,CASSYSSGWGAHHF
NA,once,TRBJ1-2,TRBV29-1,TGCAGCGTCAGCCAGGGGCCTAGGGATGGCTACACCTTC,CSVSQGPRDGYTF
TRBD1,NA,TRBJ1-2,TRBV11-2,TGTGCCAGCAGCTGGGCAGGGGGAAACTATGGCTACACCTTC,CASSWAGGNYGYTF
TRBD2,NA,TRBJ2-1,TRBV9,TGTGCCAGCAGCGTAGCAGGGCTAGCGGGAGTTCGAGAGCAGTTCTTC,CASSVAGLAGVREQFF
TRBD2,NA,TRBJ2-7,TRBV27,TGTGCCAGCAGTTTATTACTAGCGGGAGGGCCACACGAGCAGTACTTC,CASSLLLAGGPHEQYF
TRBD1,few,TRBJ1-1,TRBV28,TGTGCCAGCAGTTCGAGGGTTGGTGGAACCGGGACAGGGATTCACACTGAAGCTTTCTTT,CASSSRVGGTGTGIHTEAFF
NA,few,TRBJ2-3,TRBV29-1,TGCAGCGTTGACTGGGGGGGCACAGATACGCAGTATTTT,CSVDWGGTDTQYF
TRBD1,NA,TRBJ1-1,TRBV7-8,TGTGCCAGCAGCACTCGGACAGGGTTTAGGGCTGAAGCTTTCTTT,CASSTRTGFRAEAFF
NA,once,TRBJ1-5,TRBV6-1,TGTGCCAGCAGTGAAGCGTACAGGGACAATCAGCCCCAGCATTTT,CASSEAYRDNQPQHF
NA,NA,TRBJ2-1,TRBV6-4,TGTGCCAGCACAAATAATGAGCAGTTCTTC,CASTNNEQFF
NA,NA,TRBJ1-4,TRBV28,TGTGCCTCATCCCTGTTCGGCGGGGAAAAACTGTTTTTT,CASSLFGGEKLFF
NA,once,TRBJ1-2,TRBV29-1,TGCAGCGTTGAAGACAGGGGTGGTGGCTACACCTTC,CSVEDRGGGYTF
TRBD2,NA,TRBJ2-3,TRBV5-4,TGTGCCAGCAGCAAAGGACTAGCGGGAGATACGCAGTATTTT,CASSKGLAGDTQYF
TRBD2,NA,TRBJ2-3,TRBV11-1,TGTGCCACCCAGCGGGAGGGCCTAGATACGCAGTATTTT,CATQREGLDTQYF
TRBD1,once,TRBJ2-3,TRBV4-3,TGCGCCAGCAGCCCGGACAGGGGCGCAGATACGCAGTATTTT,CASSPDRGADTQYF
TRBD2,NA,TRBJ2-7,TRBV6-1,TGTGCCAGCAGTGGGGGCGTAGCGGGAGCATCCTACGAGCAGTACTTC,CASSGGVAGASYEQYF
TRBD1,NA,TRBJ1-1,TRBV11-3,TGTGCCAGCAGCTCTTCCGGGACAGGGAATCTAATCCCCACTGAAGCTTTCTTT,CASSSSGTGNLIPTEAFF
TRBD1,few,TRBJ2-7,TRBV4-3,TGCGCCAGCAGCCCAGAGGGGACAGCCTCATCCTACGAGCAGTACTTC,CASSPEGTASSYEQYF
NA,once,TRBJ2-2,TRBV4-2,TGTGCCAGCAGCCAAGGACCGGACTACAACACCGGGGAGCTGTTTTTT,CASSQGPDYNTGELFF
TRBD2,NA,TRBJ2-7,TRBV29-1,TGCAGCGTTGGGACTAGCGGGAGTCTCGGCGAGCAGTACTTC,CSVGTSGSLGEQYF
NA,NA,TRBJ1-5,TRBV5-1,TGCGCCAGCAGCTTATCCGGGGATCCGGGTCAGCCCCAGCATTTT,CASSLSGDPGQPQHF
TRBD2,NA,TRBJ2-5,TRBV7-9,TGTGCCAGCAGCTTAGCTTCAAGGACTAGCGAGCTCCCTCAAGAGACCCAGTACTTC,CASSLASRTSELPQETQYF
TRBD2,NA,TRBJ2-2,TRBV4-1,TGCGCCAGCAGCCAACTCACCTGGACTAGCGGGGCTCCGGGCCCCGGGGAGCTGTTTTTT,CASSQLTWTSGAPGPGELFF
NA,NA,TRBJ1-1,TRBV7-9,TGTGCCAGCAGCCCGGGACAAGGGCGGACTGAAGCTTTCTTT,CASSPGQGRTEAFF
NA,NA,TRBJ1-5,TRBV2,TGTGCCAGCAGCGGACAAGGCCGCAATCAGCCCCAGCATTTT,CASSGQGRNQPQHF
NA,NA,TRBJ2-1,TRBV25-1,TGTGCCAGCAGTGAACAGGGCTACAATGAGCAGTTCTTC,CASSEQGYNEQFF
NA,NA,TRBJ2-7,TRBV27,TGTGCCAGCGTTAGCCTAGGACGCCTCGGGGACGAGCAGTACTTC,CASVSLGRLGDEQYF
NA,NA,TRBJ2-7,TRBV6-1,TGTGCCAGCAGTGATGCCTTAACTCGGAGATCCTACGAGCAGTACTTC,CASSDALTRRSYEQYF
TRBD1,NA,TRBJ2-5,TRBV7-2,TGTGCCAGCAGCTTCGGACAGGGGGACGGACAAGAGACCCAGTACTTC,CASSFGQGDGQETQYF
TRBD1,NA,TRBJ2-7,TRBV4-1,TGCGCCAGCAGCCAAGATCCCCCAGGGGGCGAGTCCTACGAGCAGTACTTC,CASSQDPPGGESYEQYF